The 10 T cell receptor beta chains below were found in one sample sequenced in a study of regulatory T cells in long-lasting Graves disease. CDR3 regions were amplified by Arm-PCR using iRepertoire HTBI primers to build TCR beta libraries. TCRdb passed the multiplex PCR reads through MiXCR, listing each CDR3 protein once. The repertoire holds around 400,000 distinct CDR3 sequences, with 15% as singletons. Time point described: newly diagnosed GD, antithyroid drugs for less than 3 months. Researchers made the TCR library from RNA that was extracted from PBMCs. The specimen was peripheral blood mononuclear cells (PBMCs), collected at new diagnosis, from a patient treated with antithyroid drugs. These receptors originate from a female donor with Graves disease.

Ten or more counts support this clonotype. CDR3 in amino acids: CASSPWAGPANQPQHF. The CDR3 DNA is TGTGCCAGCAGTCCCTGGGCAGGGCCGGCCAATCAGCCCCAGCATTTT. The chain carries TRBV28 and TRBJ1-5; D is possibly TRBD1 (5 bases). Germline V lookup: CDR1 MDHEN, CDR2 SYDVKM. Trimming cost V 5 bases and J 3 bases, with 17 bases left between them. The CDR3 totals 16 residues.

This clonotype was seen repeatedly, ten times or more. The V and J genes are TRBV6-2 or TRBV6-3 and TRBJ2-1, with 8 bases matching TRBD2. Germline CDR1 MNHEY, CDR2 SVGEGT. V trimming: 8 bases; J trimming: 10 bases; junction bases outside the gene matches: 4. The length of the CDR3 is 11 residues. The CDR3 protein is CASALAGEQFF. The CDR3 DNA follows: TGTGCCAGCGCATTAGCGGGAGAGCAGTTCTTC.

This clonotype was found a few times. The genes are TRBV5-1 and TRBJ2-3, with D possibly being TRBD2 (6 bases). CDR3 size: 15 residues. Deletions cut 0 bases from V and 1 base from J, with 9 bases between. Germline V gene data show CDR1 as SGHRS and CDR2 as YFSETQ. CDR3 sequence reads: CASSLGGTGTDTQYF. For the CDR3, the DNA is TGCGCCAGCAGCTTGGGAGGGACTGGCACAGATACGCAGTATTTT.

Only one count was recorded for this clonotype. This chain connects TRBV25-1 to TRBJ1-1; no clear D. V shed 7 bases and J shed 4 bases, with 7 bases lying between them. This CDR3 comprises 11 residues. Germline values: CDR1 MGHDK, CDR2 SYGVNS. CDR3 loop: CASTDSTEAFF. CDR3 DNA sequence: TGTGCCAGCACCGACTCCACTGAAGCTTTCTTT.

This clonotype has ten or more counts. CDR3 loop: CASSLGTRTEAFF. The CDR3 nucleotides are TGTGCCAGCAGCCTAGGGACCCGCACTGAAGCTTTCTTT. This chain links TRBV5-4 with TRBJ1-1, with D tentatively TRBD1 (5 bases). Germline V gene data show CDR1 as SGHNT and CDR2 as YYREEE (reference sequence). The CDR3 runs 13 residues. V lost 4 bases and J lost 4, with 11 bases in between.

A remark on this clonotype: It may be a read error: a sequence one base away is much more abundant. The chain is built from TRBV5-6 and TRBJ2-3; the D is unclear. CDR1 SGHDT and CDR2 YYEEEE come from the germline V gene. V dropped 4 bases and J dropped 0 bases, with 9 bases sitting between them. The CDR3 sequence is 14 residues long. The CDR3 here is CASSPPTSTDTQYF. The CDR3 region has the DNA TGTGCCAGCAGCCCCCCAACCAGCACAGATACGCAGTATTTT.

This clonotype was counted many times. The chain links TRBV7-2 to TRBJ2-1, with 13 positions matching TRBD2. Germline lookup yields CDR1 SGHTA and CDR2 FQGNSA. Trimming removed 7 bases from V and 6 bases from J; junction bases left unmatched: 6. This CDR3 has 15 amino acids. This chain's CDR3 is CASTELAGGGNEQFF. The CDR3 coding sequence is TGTGCCAGCACCGAACTAGCGGGAGGGGGCAATGAGCAGTTCTTC.

The chain is built from TRBV28 and TRBJ2-1; the D gene could be TRBD1 or TRBD2 (5 bases each). Between the trimmed V and J ends, which lost 2 bases and 5 bases, there was a span of 10 bases. The CDR3 has 14 residues. Per germline, CDR1 MDHEN and CDR2 SYDVKM. CDR3 sequence (DNA): TGTGCCAGCAGTTTAGGGGGTGGGGACAATGAGCAGTTCTTC. Translating it yields CASSLGGGDNEQFF.

The rearrangement uses TRBV28 and TRBJ1-4; no clear D. Between the trimmed V and J ends, which lost 5 bases and 3 bases, there was a span of 10 bases. The CDR3 length is 14 residues. Germline values: CDR1 MDHEN, CDR2 SYDVKM. The CDR3 DNA sequence: TGTGCCAGCAGTCCTCGGGAAGCTAATGAAAAACTGTTTTTT. Residues: CASSPREANEKLFF.

This clonotype showed up many times. This chain joins TRBV7-2 and TRBJ2-1; 8 nucleotides agree with TRBD2. The CDR3 contains 15 residues. J lost 9 bases, V lost 4 bases, and 11 bases had no gene match. Germline loops: CDR1 SGHTA, CDR2 FQGNSA. The CDR3 sequence is CASSSPGTRFGEQFF. The CDR3 DNA sequence: TGTGCCAGCAGCTCCCCCGGGACTAGATTTGGTGAGCAGTTCTTC.